Presented here are 21 T cell receptor beta chains from one specimen sequenced in a study of cytomegalovirus exposure and HLA in healthy donors. Profiled with immunoSEQ multiplex PCR; TCRdb holds only in-frame clones, not every one. The data contain a few hundred thousand clones, less than 95% of them seen just once; the ten biggest clones take up 2.5% to 3.5%. Sequencing was carried out using PBMCs. These receptors all stem from a woman aged 25 to 39 in good health and CMV-seronegative.

This clone was picked up one time. The J gene is TRBJ2-5, the V gene TRBV5-1; 8 positions agree with TRBD2. Germline V gene lookup returns CDR1 SGHRS and CDR2 YFSETQ. The CDR3 is made up of 14 amino acids. V trimming: 2 bases; J trimming: 2 bases; junction bases outside the gene matches: 2. The CDR3 sequence: CASSLLAGQETQYF. Written as DNA, the CDR3 is TGCGCCAGCAGCTTATTAGCGGGACAAGAGACCCAGTACTTC.

The V and J genes are TRBV13 and TRBJ2-3; the match to TRBD1 covers 11 bases. Germline lookup yields CDR1 PRHDT and CDR2 FYEKMQ (reference sequence). V shed 4 bases, J shed 4 bases, and the junction held 7 bases outside the gene matches. The CDR3 runs to 16 residues. DNA of the CDR3: TGTGCCAGCAGCTGGGCCCCGGGACAGGGGGCAGATACGCAGTATTTT. Its translation is CASSWAPGQGADTQYF. Filled out from reference TRBV13 and TRBJ2-3, the complete variable domain reads AAGVIQSPRHLIKEKRETATLKCYPIPRHDTVYWYQQGPGQDPQFLISFYEKMQSDKGSIPDRFSAQQFSDYHSELNMSSLELGDSALYFCASSWAPGQGADTQYFGPGTRLTVL.

The rearrangement uses TRBV27 and TRBJ2-6; 9 bases map to TRBD1. This CDR3 comprises 20 residues. The germline V gene has CDR1 MNHEY and CDR2 SMNVEV (reference sequence). J gave up 1 base and V 7 bases, and 17 bases lay outside the gene matches. CDR3 protein: CASKGRTFGQGRSGANVLTF. In DNA form, the CDR3 reads TGTGCCAGCAAAGGACGGACATTCGGACAGGGGAGGTCTGGGGCCAACGTCCTGACTTTC.

This clone appeared once. The V gene is TRBV28, the J gene TRBJ2-1, with 9 bases fitting TRBD2. The CDR3 extends over 15 amino acids. V shed 3 bases, J shed 14 bases, and the junction held 14 bases outside the gene matches. Germline assignment: CDR1 MDHEN and CDR2 SYDVKM. The CDR3 bases are TGTGCCAGCAGTTTTTCCGGCGGGAGGGCCTATCTAGAGTTCTTC. The encoded protein is CASSFSGGRAYLEFF.

The chain has TRBV29-1 and TRBJ2-1, with D tentatively TRBD1 or TRBD2 (5 bases each). Trimming took 4 bases from V and 0 from J, leaving 10 bases between them. Germline V gives CDR1 SQVTM, CDR2 ANQGSEA. CDR3 length: 14 residues. CDR3: CSVGGVGSYNEQFF. The CDR3 DNA follows: TGCAGCGTTGGAGGGGTGGGCTCCTACAATGAGCAGTTCTTC.

CDR3: CASSDLTGLNTEAFF. The CDR3 coding sequence is TGTGCCAGCAGTGACCTGACAGGACTGAACACTGAAGCTTTCTTT. The chain employs TRBV25-1 and TRBJ1-1; possible D gene TRBD1, 6 bases. V lost 3 bases and J lost 0, with 11 bases in between. Germline V gene sequence: CDR1 MGHDK, CDR2 SYGVNS. The CDR3 contains 15 residues.

The rearrangement uses TRBV19 and TRBJ2-1, with 8 bases identical to TRBD2. V lost 6 bases to trimming and J lost 5 bases; unmatched junction nucleotides: 6. CDR1 LNHDA and CDR2 SQIVND come from the germline V gene (reference sequence). There are 14 residues in the CDR3. CDR3 in amino acids: CASRSGTSDNEQFF. The DNA for the CDR3 is TGTGCCAGTAGGTCAGGGACTAGTGACAATGAGCAGTTCTTC.

The CDR3 nucleotides are TGTGCCACCAGCAGAGATCGGGGGAGCGAGCAGTACTTC. Translation: CATSRDRGSEQYF. The rearrangement links TRBV15 to TRBJ2-7; TRBD2 is a possible D gene (6 bases). This CDR3 is built from 13 residues. Trimming left V 0 bases short and J 6 bases short, with 9 bases between. Germline V gene lookup returns CDR1 LNHNV and CDR2 YYDKDF (reference sequence).

This clone has more than one count but fewer than ten. This chain links TRBV18 with TRBJ2-3; 8 nucleotides match TRBD1. The CDR3 has 15 amino acids. CDR1 KGHSH and CDR2 LQKENI come from the germline V gene. V was pared by 4 bases and J by 2 bases, with 5 bases of the junction left unmatched. The CDR3 sequence: CASSHGTGNTDTQYF. The CDR3 nucleotides read TGTGCCAGCTCACACGGGACAGGCAACACAGATACGCAGTATTTT.

CDR3 DNA sequence: TGTGCCAGCAGCAAAGCGCAAGGACTAGCGGGGCAGGTCACCGGGGAGCTGTTTTTT. Its translation is CASSKAQGLAGQVTGELFF. The chain employs TRBV21-1 and TRBJ2-2; TRBD2 reflects the table's D call only, with no check against the DNA. TRBV21-1 is a pseudogene segment. The CDR3 covers 19 residues.

The chain employs TRBV6-5 and TRBJ2-3; D uncertain. CDR1 and CDR2 (germline): MNHEY, SVGAGI. This CDR3 is 13 amino acids long. Trimming shortened V by 6 bases and J by 4 bases, and 11 bases separated the two germline ends. This CDR3 is CASSALSPDTQYF. CDR3 sequence (DNA): TGTGCCAGCAGCGCCCTCAGTCCAGATACGCAGTATTTT.

This chain connects TRBV27 to TRBJ2-7; D might be TRBD2 (5 bases). V lost 3 bases, J lost 0 bases, and 9 bases lay in between. Looked up from germline, CDR1 is MNHEY and CDR2 is SMNVEV (reference sequence). This CDR3 contains 14 residues. The CDR3 region is CASSFAEGSYEQYF. The CDR3 DNA reads as TGTGCCAGCAGTTTCGCTGAGGGCTCCTACGAGCAGTACTTC.

The chain recombines TRBV27 with TRBJ2-1; 8 nucleotides align to TRBD1. This CDR3 comprises 14 residues. The junction had 5 bases not matched to a gene; V was cut back by 6 bases and J by 4 bases. Germline V gene data show CDR1 as MNHEY and CDR2 as SMNVEV (reference sequence). The CDR3 DNA sequence: TGTGCCAGCAGCCCAGGGGGCGATTACAATGAGCAGTTCTTC. This codes for CASSPGGDYNEQFF.

The gene calls are TRBV25-1 and TRBJ2-2; D is undetermined. Trimming stripped 8 bases from V and 1 base from J, with 11 bases between. The CDR3 consists of 14 residues. CDR1 MGHDK and CDR2 SYGVNS come from the germline V gene. The CDR3 DNA sequence: TGTGCCAGCCGGGCTCAGGAGAACACCGGGGAGCTGTTTTTT. Translating it yields CASRAQENTGELFF. The entire variable domain, with the rest obtained from reference TRBV25-1 and TRBJ2-2, is as follows: EADIYQTPRYLVIGTGKKITLECSQTMGHDKMYWYQQDPGMELHLIHYSYGVNSTEKGDLSSESTVSRIRTEHFPLTLESARPSHTSQYLCASRAQENTGELFFGEGSRLTVL.

The chain is built from TRBV5-4 and TRBJ2-2; TRBD1 is a possible D gene (6 bases). Germline CDR1 and CDR2: SGHNT and YYREEE (reference sequence). The V end was cut by 0 bases, the J end by 7 bases, with 16 bases between. The CDR3 is 16 amino acids. The CDR3 DNA sequence: TGTGCCAGCAGCTTGGGGTCCACAGGGCGGCTCGGGGAGCTGTTTTTT. Its protein product is CASSLGSTGRLGELFF.

V is TRBV28 and J is TRBJ2-1, with a possible D match to TRBD1 (6 bases). V lost 5 bases and J 15 bases, leaving 26 bases between the germline ends. Germline loops: CDR1 MDHEN, CDR2 SYDVKM. This CDR3 region has 15 residues. The chain's CDR3 is CASSPPRGRAVSLFF. The CDR3 DNA sequence: TGTGCCAGCAGTCCCCCCAGGGGCCGGGCGGTATCCCTGTTCTTC.

V gene TRBV4-2 combines with J gene TRBJ2-2; TRBD1 or TRBD2 may be the D gene (6 bases each). Trimming stripped 0 bases from V and 5 bases from J, with 10 bases between. The CDR3 runs to 15 residues. From germline, CDR1 is LGHNA and CDR2 YNFKEQ. CDR3 sequence (DNA): TGTGCCAGCAGCCAAGAGAGGGGGGAGACCGGGGAGCTGTTTTTT. This encodes CASSQERGETGELFF.

The genes are TRBV7-2 and TRBJ2-7; D is ambiguous. Germline V CDR1 and CDR2: SGHTA, FQGNSA. The CDR3 covers 14 residues. V was clipped by 5 bases and J by 3 bases, with 14 bases between them. CDR3 in DNA: TGTGCCAGCAGCCCCTGGAAGGGAATCTACGAGCAGTACTTC. Translated, it gives CASSPWKGIYEQYF.

V gene TRBV6-1 combines with J gene TRBJ2-7; the match to TRBD1 covers 10 bases. With 1 base clipped from V and 4 bases from J, the junction kept 10 bases outside the gene matches. CDR1 and CDR2 (germline): MNHNS, SASEGT. The CDR3 has 17 residues. The CDR3 here is CASSEEGGGDRGYEQYF. CDR3 sequence (DNA): TGTGCCAGCAGTGAAGAGGGGGGAGGGGACAGGGGTTACGAGCAGTACTTC.

The gene calls are TRBV5-1 and TRBJ2-7; TRBD1 might be the D (6 bases). The CDR3 has 15 residues. V was clipped by 2 bases and J by 0 bases, with 12 bases between them. Germline CDR1 and CDR2: SGHRS and YFSETQ. CDR3 protein: CASSFGTGYSYEQYF. In DNA, the CDR3 is TGCGCCAGCAGCTTTGGCACAGGGTACTCCTACGAGCAGTACTTC. Drawing the rest from reference TRBV5-1 and TRBJ2-7, the complete variable domain is KAGVTQTPRYLIKTRGQQVTLSCSPISGHRSVSWYQQTPGQGLQFLFEYFSETQRNKGNFPGRFSGRQFSNSRSEMNVSTLELGDSALYLCASSFGTGYSYEQYFGPGTRLTVT.

V and J are TRBV13 and TRBJ2-2; D is unresolved. The CDR3 contains 14 residues. Trimming took off 1 base at V and 7 bases at J, with 10 bases between the two ends. Germline assignment: CDR1 PRHDT and CDR2 FYEKMQ (reference sequence). The CDR3 loop is CASSLEGIFGELFF. CDR3 bases: TGTGCCAGCAGCTTAGAGGGAATCTTCGGGGAGCTGTTTTTT. The full variable domain, with the rest looked up from reference TRBV13 and TRBJ2-2, is AAGVIQSPRHLIKEKRETATLKCYPIPRHDTVYWYQQGPGQDPQFLISFYEKMQSDKGSIPDRFSAQQFSDYHSELNMSSLELGDSALYFCASSLEGIFGELFFGEGSRLTVL.